The 14 T cell receptor beta chains presented below share a single source sample, sequenced in a study of cytomegalovirus exposure and HLA in healthy donors. The PCR was carried out with 60 Vbeta primers and 13 Jbeta primers. TCRdb keeps only in-frame clones here, not all; method: immunoSEQ multiplex PCR. The sample lists about 130,000 clones; approximately 80% were seen once. The sequencing input was PBMCs. The source is a man aged 35 to 55 in good health and CMV-seronegative.

This chain uses TRBV5-6 with TRBJ1-2; TRBD1 agrees at 8 bases. The CDR3 runs 15 residues. J gave up 2 bases and V 4 bases, and 7 bases lay outside the gene matches. CDR1 is SGHDT and CDR2 is YYEEEE in the germline V gene. The chain's CDR3 is CASSQPWTGNYGYTF. The CDR3 nucleotides read TGTGCCAGCAGCCAACCATGGACAGGGAACTATGGCTACACCTTC.

V is TRBV19 and J is TRBJ2-2, with D perhaps matching TRBD2 (6 bases). Germline CDR1 and CDR2: LNHDA and SQIVND (reference sequence). The CDR3 is 15 amino acids. V lost 4 bases, J lost 5 bases, and 14 bases lay in between. CDR3 DNA: TGTGCCAGTAGTACCACGGGGGTAGGGACCGGGGAGCTGTTTTTT. This encodes CASSTTGVGTGELFF.

The chain is built from TRBV6-5 and TRBJ2-7; TRBD1 aligns across 8 bases. The V gene end was trimmed by 2 bases and the J gene end by 3 bases; junction bases not matched to a gene: 6. CDR3 length: 15 residues. Germline V lookup: CDR1 MNHEY, CDR2 SVGAGI. CDR3 bases: TGTGCCAGCAGTTACGCGCAGGGGGCTGGCTACGAGCAGTACTTC. Its protein is CASSYAQGAGYEQYF.

The V call is TRBV5-8, the J call TRBJ1-1; D is ambiguous. With 2 bases removed from V and 6 bases from J, the gap between germline ends came to 17 bases. Germline V gives CDR1 SGHTS, CDR2 YDEGEE. The CDR3 sequence is 15 residues long. This CDR3 is CASSLWIDKLAEAFF. As DNA, the CDR3 is TGTGCCAGCAGCTTATGGATAGACAAATTGGCTGAAGCTTTCTTT.

This chain uses TRBV27 with TRBJ2-5, with D tentatively TRBD1 (5 bases). The V gene lost 5 bases and the J gene lost 5 bases, with 12 bases spanning the gap. Germline V gene lookup returns CDR1 MNHEY and CDR2 SMNVEV (reference sequence). This CDR3 is 13 amino acids long. The CDR3 DNA reads TGTGCCAGCAGTGCAAGGGGTCGGGAGACCCAGTACTTC. Translated: CASSARGRETQYF.

This rearrangement joins TRBV27 to TRBJ1-1; 7 nucleotides agree with TRBD1. Germline CDR1 MNHEY, CDR2 SMNVEV (reference sequence). This CDR3 is 13 amino acids long. V gave up 10 bases and J gave up 1 base; unmatched junction bases: 6. This CDR3 reads CATQDRPNTEAFF. The CDR3 nucleotides read TGTGCCACCCAGGACAGGCCGAACACTGAAGCTTTCTTT.

V usage is TRBV5-1 and J usage is TRBJ1-6, with D possibly TRBD1 on 6 matching bases. CDR3 length equals 15 residues. The V end lost 0 bases, the J end lost 2 bases, and 6 bases lay between the germline ends. From germline, CDR1 is SGHRS and CDR2 YFSETQ. CDR3 in amino acids: CASSLGQAYNSPLHF. CDR3 DNA sequence: TGCGCCAGCAGCTTGGGACAGGCCTATAATTCACCCCTCCACTTT. Variable domain in full (rest from reference TRBV5-1 and TRBJ1-6): KAGVTQTPRYLIKTRGQQVTLSCSPISGHRSVSWYQQTPGQGLQFLFEYFSETQRNKGNFPGRFSGRQFSNSRSEMNVSTLELGDSALYLCASSLGQAYNSPLHFGNGTRLTVT.

The rearrangement uses TRBV7-4 and TRBJ1-4; TRBD1 might be the D (5 bases). The V and J ends lost 2 bases and 7 bases respectively, with 17 bases between them. Looked up from germline, CDR1 is SGHVT and CDR2 is SQSDAQ. The CDR3 extends over 16 amino acids. As DNA, the CDR3 is TGTGCCAGCAGCTTATTCAGGGATTATCACTCTGAAAAACTGTTTTTT. It encodes CASSLFRDYHSEKLFF.

This sequence joins TRBV7-2 and TRBJ2-7; possible D gene TRBD1, 6 bases. This CDR3 region has 16 residues. V was cut by 5 bases and J by 0 bases, with 17 bases left in between. In germline, CDR1 is SGHTA, CDR2 FQGNSA. Here the CDR3 DNA reads TGTGCCAGCAGCGGATTACAGGGCATAGCCTCCTACGAGCAGTACTTC. Translation: CASSGLQGIASYEQYF.

The chain combines TRBV10-3 with TRBJ1-2; 10 bases are shared with TRBD1. The germline CDR1 and CDR2 sequences are ENHRY and SYGVKD. The junction had 9 bases not matched to a gene; V was cut back by 8 bases and J by 3 bases. CDR3 length: 15 amino acids. CDR3 residues: CAISGQGTPHYGYTF. CDR3 bases: TGTGCCATCTCGGGACAGGGGACTCCTCACTATGGCTACACCTTC.

CDR3 in amino acids: CASSYAGGQPQHF. In nucleotides, the CDR3 is TGTGCCAGCAGTTACGCGGGGGGTCAGCCCCAGCATTTT. The rearrangement links TRBV6-5 to TRBJ1-5, with D maybe TRBD1 (5 bases). CDR3 length: 13 residues. Germline values: CDR1 MNHEY, CDR2 SVGAGI. V lost 2 bases, J lost 6 bases, and 8 bases lay in between.

This clone was recorded once. The missing conserved phenylalanine or tryptophan at the end of this CDR3 makes a read error likely. No DNA is shown, since the ends of the CDR3 on it are uncertain; the CDR3 is the one TCRdb lists. This chain joins TRBV6-5 and TRBJ1-2; the table's D call, TRBD1, was not checked against the DNA. CDR1 and CDR2 (germline): MNHEY, SVGAGI. Counting both end residues, the CDR3 totals 13 amino acids. CDR3 residues: CASTQGGWPRIII.

This chain connects TRBV5-4 to TRBJ2-5; D possibly corresponds to TRBD1 (5 bases). CDR1 is SGHNT, CDR2 YYREEE, per germline (reference sequence). The CDR3 length is 14 residues. V was trimmed by 0 bases and J by 1 base, leaving 7 bases between them. The CDR3 DNA follows: TGTGCCAGCAGCTTGGAGGGGATCCAAGAGACCCAGTACTTC. Protein: CASSLEGIQETQYF.

The chain is built from TRBV21-1 and TRBJ1-4; the table assigns TRBD1, which was not confirmed against the DNA. TRBV21-1 is annotated as a pseudogene. The CDR3 has 14 residues. CDR3 protein: CASSKGTGREKLFF. The CDR3 DNA follows: TGTGCCAGCAGCAAAGGGACAGGGCGTGAAAAACTGTTTTTT.